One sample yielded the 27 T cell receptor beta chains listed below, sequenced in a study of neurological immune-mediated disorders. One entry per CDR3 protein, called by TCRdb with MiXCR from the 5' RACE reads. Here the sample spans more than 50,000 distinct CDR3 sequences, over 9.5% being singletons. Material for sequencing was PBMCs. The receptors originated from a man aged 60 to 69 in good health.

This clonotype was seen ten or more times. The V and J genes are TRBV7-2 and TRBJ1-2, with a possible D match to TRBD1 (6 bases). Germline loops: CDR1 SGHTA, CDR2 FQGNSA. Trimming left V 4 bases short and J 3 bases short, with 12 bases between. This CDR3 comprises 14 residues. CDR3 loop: CASSSQTGYYGYTF. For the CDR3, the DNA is TGTGCCAGCAGCTCCCAAACAGGGTACTATGGCTACACCTTC.

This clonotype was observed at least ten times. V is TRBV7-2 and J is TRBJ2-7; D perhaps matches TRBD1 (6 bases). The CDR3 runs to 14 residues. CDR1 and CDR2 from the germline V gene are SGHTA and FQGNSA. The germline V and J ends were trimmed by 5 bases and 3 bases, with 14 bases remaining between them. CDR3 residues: CASSPRDTLYEQYF. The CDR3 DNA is TGTGCCAGCAGCCCCCGGGACACTCTCTACGAGCAGTACTTC.

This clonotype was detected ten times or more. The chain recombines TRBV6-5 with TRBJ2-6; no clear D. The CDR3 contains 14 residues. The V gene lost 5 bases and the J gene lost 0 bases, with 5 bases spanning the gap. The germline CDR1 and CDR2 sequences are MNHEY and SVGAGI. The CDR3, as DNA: TGTGCCAGCAGTAGGAACTCTGGGGCCAACGTCCTGACTTTC. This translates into CASSRNSGANVLTF.

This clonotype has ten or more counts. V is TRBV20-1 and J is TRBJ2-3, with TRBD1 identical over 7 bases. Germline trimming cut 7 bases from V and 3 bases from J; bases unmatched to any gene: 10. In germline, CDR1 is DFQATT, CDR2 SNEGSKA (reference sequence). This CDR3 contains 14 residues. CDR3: CSVDTGERTDTQYF. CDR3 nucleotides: TGCAGTGTCGATACAGGGGAACGAACAGATACGCAGTATTTT.

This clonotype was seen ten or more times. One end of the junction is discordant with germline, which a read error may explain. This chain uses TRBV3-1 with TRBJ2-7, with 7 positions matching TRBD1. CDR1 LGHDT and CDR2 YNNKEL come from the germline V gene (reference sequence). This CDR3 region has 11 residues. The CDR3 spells CASSRGQVLDF. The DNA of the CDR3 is TGTGCCAGCAGCCGCGGACAGGTGCTTGACTTC.

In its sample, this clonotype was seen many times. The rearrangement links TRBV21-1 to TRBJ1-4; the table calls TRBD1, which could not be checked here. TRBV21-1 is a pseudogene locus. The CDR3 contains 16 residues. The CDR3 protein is CASSNSGPPHNEKLFF. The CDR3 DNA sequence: TGTGCCAGCAGCAATTCCGGGCCCCCCCATAATGAAAAACTGTTTTTT.

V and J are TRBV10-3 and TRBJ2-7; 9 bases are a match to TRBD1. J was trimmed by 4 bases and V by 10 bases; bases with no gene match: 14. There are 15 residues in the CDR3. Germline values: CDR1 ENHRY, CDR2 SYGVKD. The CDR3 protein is CATRPGTGITYEQYF. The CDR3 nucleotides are TGTGCCACTCGGCCTGGGACAGGGATAACTTACGAGCAGTACTTC.

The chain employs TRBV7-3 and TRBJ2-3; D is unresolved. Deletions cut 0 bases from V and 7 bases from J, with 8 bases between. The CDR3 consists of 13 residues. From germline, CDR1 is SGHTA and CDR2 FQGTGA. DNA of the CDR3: TGTGCCAGCAGCTTAACGTACAGCCATACGCAGTATTTT. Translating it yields CASSLTYSHTQYF. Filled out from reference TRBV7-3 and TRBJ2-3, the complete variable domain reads GAGVSQTPSNKVTEKGKYVELRCDPISGHTALYWYRQSLGQGPEFLIYFQGTGAADDSGLPNDRFFAVRPEGSVSTLKIQRTERGDSAVYLCASSLTYSHTQYFGPGTRLTVL.

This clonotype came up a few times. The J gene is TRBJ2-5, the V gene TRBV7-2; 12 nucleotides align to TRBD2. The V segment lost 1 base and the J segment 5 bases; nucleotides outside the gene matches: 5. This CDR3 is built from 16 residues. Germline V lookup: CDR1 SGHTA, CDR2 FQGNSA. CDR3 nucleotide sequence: TGTGCCAGCAGCTTAGTAACTAGCGGGGGGCGGGAGACCCAGTACTTC. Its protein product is CASSLVTSGGRETQYF.

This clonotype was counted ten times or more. The CDR3 sequence is CASSFSGSTDTQYF. The CDR3 DNA is TGCGCCAGCAGCTTTAGCGGAAGCACAGATACGCAGTATTTT. The chain uses TRBV5-1 and TRBJ2-3, with D possibly being TRBD2 (6 bases). V was pared by 2 bases and J by 0 bases, with 7 bases between. Germline CDR1 is SGHRS and CDR2 is YFSETQ. The CDR3 consists of 14 residues.

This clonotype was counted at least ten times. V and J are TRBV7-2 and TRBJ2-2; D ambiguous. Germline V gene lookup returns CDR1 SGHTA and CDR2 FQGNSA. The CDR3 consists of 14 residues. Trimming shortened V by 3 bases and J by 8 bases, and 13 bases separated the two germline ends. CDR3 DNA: TGTGCCAGCAGCTTTGATTGGAGATCGGGGGAGCTGTTTTTT. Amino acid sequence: CASSFDWRSGELFF.

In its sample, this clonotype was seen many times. CDR3 loop: CASSLGGATSGYTF. CDR3 nucleotides: TGTGCCAGCAGTTTGGGGGGCGCGACCTCTGGCTACACCTTC. The chain carries TRBV12-3 or TRBV12-4 and TRBJ1-2; tentatively, D is TRBD1 (6 bases). Trimming pared 3 bases from V and 7 bases from J, leaving 15 bases between. The CDR3 is made up of 14 amino acids.

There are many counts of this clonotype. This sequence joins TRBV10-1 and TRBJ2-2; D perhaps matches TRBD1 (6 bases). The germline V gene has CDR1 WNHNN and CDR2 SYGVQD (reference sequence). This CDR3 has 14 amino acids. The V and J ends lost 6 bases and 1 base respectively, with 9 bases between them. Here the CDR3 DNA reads TGCGCCAGCAGGCCGGACAGGAACACCGGGGAGCTGTTTTTT. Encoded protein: CASRPDRNTGELFF.

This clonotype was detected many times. CDR3 DNA sequence: TGTGCCAGCAGCAAAGTGTGGGGGCGCGCAGATACGCAGTATTTT. This codes for CASSKVWGRADTQYF. The chain has TRBV21-1 and TRBJ2-3; TRBD1 is the table's D call, not checked against the DNA. TRBV21-1 counts as a pseudogene. The CDR3 contains 15 residues.

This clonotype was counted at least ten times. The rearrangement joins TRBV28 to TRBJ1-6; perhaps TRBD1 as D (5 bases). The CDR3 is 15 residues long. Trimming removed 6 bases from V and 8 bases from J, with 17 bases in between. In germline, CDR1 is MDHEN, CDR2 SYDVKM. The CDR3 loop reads CASRPHGTRYSPLHF. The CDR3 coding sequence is TGTGCCAGCAGACCCCACGGGACCCGGTATTCACCCCTCCACTTT.

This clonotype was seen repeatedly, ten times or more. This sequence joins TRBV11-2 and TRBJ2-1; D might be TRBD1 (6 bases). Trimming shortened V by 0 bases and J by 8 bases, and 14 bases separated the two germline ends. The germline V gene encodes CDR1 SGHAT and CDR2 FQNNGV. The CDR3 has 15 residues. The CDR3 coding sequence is TGTGCCAGCAGCTTAGAATTGGTAGCAGGGGATGAGCAGTTCTTC. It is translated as CASSLELVAGDEQFF.

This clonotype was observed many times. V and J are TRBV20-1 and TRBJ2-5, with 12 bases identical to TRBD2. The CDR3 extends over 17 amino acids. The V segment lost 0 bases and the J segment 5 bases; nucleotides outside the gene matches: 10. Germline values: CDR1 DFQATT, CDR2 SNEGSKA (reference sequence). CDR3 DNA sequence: TGCAGTGCTAGAGATTCCCTAGCGGGGGGGCTTAGCGAGACCCAGTACTTC. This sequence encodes CSARDSLAGGLSETQYF.

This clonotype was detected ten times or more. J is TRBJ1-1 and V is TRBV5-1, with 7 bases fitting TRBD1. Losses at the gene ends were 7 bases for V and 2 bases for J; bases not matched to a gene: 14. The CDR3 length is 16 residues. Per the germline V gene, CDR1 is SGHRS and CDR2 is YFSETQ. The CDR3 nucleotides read TGCGCCAGCTTGGAGGGGGCAGGAGGCGTAAACACTGAAGCTTTCTTT. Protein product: CASLEGAGGVNTEAFF.

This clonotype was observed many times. The CDR3 loop is CASSSQGYSQPQHF. The CDR3 coding sequence is TGTGCCAGCAGTTCCCAGGGGTATTCACAGCCCCAGCATTTT. The rearrangement joins TRBV27 to TRBJ1-5, with TRBD1 as a possible D gene (6 bases). V dropped 4 bases and J dropped 7 bases, with 14 bases sitting between them. The germline gives CDR1 MNHEY, CDR2 SMNVEV (reference sequence). CDR3 length: 14 amino acids.

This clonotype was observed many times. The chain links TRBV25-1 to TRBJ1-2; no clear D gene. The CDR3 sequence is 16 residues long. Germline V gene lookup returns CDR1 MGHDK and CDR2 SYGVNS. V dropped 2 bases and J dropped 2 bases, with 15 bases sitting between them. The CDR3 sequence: CASSESHGRNNYGYTF. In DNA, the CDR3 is TGTGCCAGCAGTGAAAGTCACGGACGTAACAACTATGGCTACACCTTC.

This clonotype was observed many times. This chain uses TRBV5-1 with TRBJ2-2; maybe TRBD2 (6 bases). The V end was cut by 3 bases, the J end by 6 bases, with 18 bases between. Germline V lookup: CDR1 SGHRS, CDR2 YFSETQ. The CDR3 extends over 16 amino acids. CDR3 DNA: TGCGCCAGCAGCTGGAGGGGCCAGGAGGTCGCCGGGGAGCTGTTTTTT. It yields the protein CASSWRGQEVAGELFF.

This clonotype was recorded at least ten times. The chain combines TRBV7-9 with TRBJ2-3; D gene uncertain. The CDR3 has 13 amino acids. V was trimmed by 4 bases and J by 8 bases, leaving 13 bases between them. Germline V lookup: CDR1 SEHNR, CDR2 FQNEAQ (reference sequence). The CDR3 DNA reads TGTGCCAGCAGCTCAAACGATATTCGTACGCAGTATTTT. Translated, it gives CASSSNDIRTQYF.

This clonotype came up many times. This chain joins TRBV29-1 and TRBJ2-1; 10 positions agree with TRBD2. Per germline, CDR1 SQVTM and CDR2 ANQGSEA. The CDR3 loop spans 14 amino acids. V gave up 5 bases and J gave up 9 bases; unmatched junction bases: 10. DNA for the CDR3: TGCAGCGTTTCGATTAGCGGGGGGTCCCGTGAGCAGTTCTTC. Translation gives CSVSISGGSREQFF.

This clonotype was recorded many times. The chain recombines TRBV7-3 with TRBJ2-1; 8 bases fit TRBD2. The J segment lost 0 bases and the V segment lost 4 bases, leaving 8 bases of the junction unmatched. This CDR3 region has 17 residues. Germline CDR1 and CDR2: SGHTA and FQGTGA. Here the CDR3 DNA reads TGTGCCAGCAGCTCCTACGGGGGGGGGAACTCCTACAATGAGCAGTTCTTC. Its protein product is CASSSYGGGNSYNEQFF.

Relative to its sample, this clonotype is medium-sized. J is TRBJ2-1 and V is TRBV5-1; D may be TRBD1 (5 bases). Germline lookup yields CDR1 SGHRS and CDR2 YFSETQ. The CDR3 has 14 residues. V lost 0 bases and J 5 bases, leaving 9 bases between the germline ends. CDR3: CASSLGGPNNEQFF. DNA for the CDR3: TGCGCCAGCAGCTTGGGGGGCCCCAACAATGAGCAGTTCTTC.

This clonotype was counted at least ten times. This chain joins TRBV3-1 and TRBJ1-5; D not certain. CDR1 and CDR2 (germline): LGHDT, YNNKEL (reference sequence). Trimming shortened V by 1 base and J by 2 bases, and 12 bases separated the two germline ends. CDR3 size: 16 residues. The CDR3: CASSQGRSGGNQPQHF. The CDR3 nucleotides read TGTGCCAGCAGCCAAGGTCGGAGTGGGGGCAATCAGCCCCAGCATTTT. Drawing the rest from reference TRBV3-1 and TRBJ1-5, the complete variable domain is DTAVSQTPKYLVTQMGNDKSIKCEQNLGHDTMYWYKQDSKKFLKIMFSYNNKELIINETVPNRFSPKSPDKAHLNLHINSLELGDSAVYFCASSQGRSGGNQPQHFGDGTRLSIL.

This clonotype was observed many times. The CDR3 bases are TGTGCCAGCAGCGTCGGACAGGAGCTCGGCTATGGCTACACCTTC. Translated, it gives CASSVGQELGYGYTF. The J gene is TRBJ1-2, the V gene TRBV9, with 7 nucleotides matching TRBD1. CDR3 length equals 15 residues. The ends lost 2 bases at V and 4 bases at J; junction bases unmatched: 8. CDR1 and CDR2 from the germline V gene are SGDLS and YYNGEE.